This TCR beta chain was profiled in a study of T-cell memory formation after mild COVID-19. Study in general: Clusters of TCRs were largely donor specific.

A single record per CDR3 protein comes from TCRdb applying MiXCR to the 5' RACE reads. The sample lists some 340,000 distinct CDR3 sequences, 13% seen once, with 20% to 25% in the top ten. Trimming removed 6 bases at V and 5 bases at J, with 16 bases between. Germline CDR1 is ENHRY and CDR2 is SYGVKD. CDR3 size: 14 residues. This clonotype appeared a few times. The sequence derives from a young man who had mild COVID-19 (a few samples of this study predate the infection). Cell type and time point are not known. The genes are TRBV10-3 and TRBJ1-2, with unresolved D. Sequencing used PBMCs or a T cell subset sorted from them (not recorded which). The CDR3 region is CAISMDRESYGYTF. The CDR3 region has the DNA TGTGCCATCAGCATGGACCGGGAATCATATGGCTACACCTTC.